This T cell receptor beta chain appears in the sequencing data of a study of cytomegalovirus exposure and HLA in healthy donors. Looked up from germline, CDR1 is SGHDT and CDR2 is YYEEEE. V lost 2 bases and J 5 bases, leaving 14 bases between the germline ends. CDR3 size: 15 residues. The PCR contained 60 Vbeta and 13 Jbeta primers. The assay was immunoSEQ multiplex PCR, and TCRdb's table has in-frame clones only and misses some. The repertoire holds roughly 130,000 clones, with roughly 90% as singletons. The chain has TRBV5-6 and TRBJ2-1; D possibly corresponds to TRBD2 (6 bases). The material sequenced was PBMCs. The receptor's source is a woman aged 40-49 years in good health and CMV-seronegative. CDR3 in DNA: TGTGCCAGCAGCTTCAACGGGAGAAACCACAATGAGCAGTTCTTC. Translated: CASSFNGRNHNEQFF.